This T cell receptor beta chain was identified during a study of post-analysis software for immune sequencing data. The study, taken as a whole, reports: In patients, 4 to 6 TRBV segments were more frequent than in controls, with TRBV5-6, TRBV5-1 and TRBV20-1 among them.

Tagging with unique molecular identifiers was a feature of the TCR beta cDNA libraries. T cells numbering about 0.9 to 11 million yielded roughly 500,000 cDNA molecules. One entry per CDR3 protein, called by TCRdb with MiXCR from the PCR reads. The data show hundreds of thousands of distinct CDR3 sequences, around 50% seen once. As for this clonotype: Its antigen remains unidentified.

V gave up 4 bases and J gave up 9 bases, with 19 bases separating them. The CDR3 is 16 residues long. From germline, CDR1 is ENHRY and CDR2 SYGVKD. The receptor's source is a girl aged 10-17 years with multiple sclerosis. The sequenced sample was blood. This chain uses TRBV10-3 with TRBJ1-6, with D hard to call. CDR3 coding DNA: TGTGCCATCAGTGCCAACTCTATAGCCGGGAGTTCACCCCTCCACTTT. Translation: CAISANSIAGSSPLHF.